The next 5 T cell receptor beta chains were all read from a single sample in a study of cytomegalovirus exposure and HLA in healthy donors. The PCR contained 60 Vbeta and 13 Jbeta primers. Profiled with immunoSEQ multiplex PCR; TCRdb holds only in-frame clones, not every one. Found here are roughly 62,000 clones; the top ten clones hold almost 4%. Specimen: PBMCs. The receptors stem from a male donor in good health and CMV-seronegative.

The genes are TRBV7-3 and TRBJ2-3; D perhaps matches TRBD2 (7 bases). Germline lookup yields CDR1 SGHTA and CDR2 FQGTGA. CDR3 length equals 14 residues. V was shortened by 6 bases and J by 1 base, with 11 bases between the two germline ends. The CDR3 nucleotides are TGTGCCAGCAGTCCGGGGGGCGGCACAGATACGCAGTATTTT. Translation: CASSPGGGTDTQYF.

This rearrangement joins TRBV4-2 to TRBJ2-6; 14 bases align to TRBD2. J lost 0 bases, V lost 4 bases, and 2 bases had no gene match. The CDR3 loop spans 18 amino acids. CDR1 is LGHNA, CDR2 YNFKEQ, per germline. In nucleotides, the CDR3 is TGTGCCAGCAGCCGGGGACTAGCGGGAGACTCTGGGGCCAACGTCCTGACTTTC. Translating it yields CASSRGLAGDSGANVLTF.

CDR3 in amino acids: CASSQDFTGNTIYF. The CDR3 bases are TGCGCCAGCAGCCAAGATTTTACAGGAAACACCATATATTTT. V usage is TRBV4-3 and J usage is TRBJ1-3; D unclear. The CDR3 runs 14 residues. Germline-derived CDR1 and CDR2 are LGHNA and YSLEER. The germline V and J ends were trimmed by 0 bases and 4 bases, with 7 bases remaining between them.

The gene calls are TRBV6-1 and TRBJ2-7; TRBD1 aligns across 7 bases. The CDR3 length is 14 residues. Germline CDR1 reads MNHNS; CDR2 reads SASEGT. The trim removed 6 bases at V and 6 bases at J, leaving 11 bases unmatched. In DNA, the CDR3 is TGTGCCAGCAGCCCCGACAGGGCCCCGTTCGAGCAGTACTTC. This sequence encodes CASSPDRAPFEQYF.

Of note for this clone: Additional DNA sequences in this sample encode the identical CDR3. The chain couples TRBV7-2 to TRBJ2-7, with a possible D match to TRBD2 (5 bases). The V gene lost 0 bases and the J gene lost 4 bases, with 7 bases spanning the gap. The CDR3 sequence is 13 residues long. Germline assignment: CDR1 SGHTA and CDR2 FQGNSA. The CDR3 is CASSLALAYEQYF. The CDR3 DNA follows: TGTGCCAGCAGCTTAGCGCTAGCTTACGAGCAGTACTTC.